This TCR beta chain appears in the sequencing data of a study of T cells in Graves' hyperthyroidism and ophthalmopathy. Findings of the study overall: Most clonotypes that expanded in the thyroid above 0.001 also showed up in blood. For ophthalmopathy, model prediction preceded onset by a median about 6 months.

This CDR3 region has 14 residues. Germline CDR1 LGHNA, CDR2 YSLEER. Trimming stripped 0 bases from V and 5 bases from J, with 11 bases between. This clonotype was picked up a small number of times. Its target is unknown. Among ophthalmopathy patients, the Clinical Activity Score reached at least 3, the NOSPECS grade reached at least 4, and duration remained under 3 months. The TCR beta CDR3 regions underwent amplification using RNA transcripts as the source. First-round RT-PCR targeting the TCR CDR3 was performed with the HTBI primer set. In TCRdb, the multiplex PCR reads were re-called with MiXCR into one record per CDR3 protein. The sample holds some 490,000 distinct CDR3 sequences, 15% to 20% seen once.

Specimen: blood. The chain recombines TRBV4-3 with TRBJ2-7; tentative D call: TRBD2 (5 bases). The clonotype comes from a woman in her 30s with Graves' ophthalmopathy. CDR3 DNA: TGCGCCAGCAGCCAAGACTCGAGGGTTGACGAGCAGTACTTC. It specifies CASSQDSRVDEQYF.